This T cell receptor (beta chain) was recorded in a study of T cells expressing NK-cell markers. Study-wide findings and caveats: Among CD8+ T cells from about 6 donors, dominant NKG2C+ clonotypes accounted for about 1.0-7.0%.

TCRdb reprocessed the 5' RACE reads and keeps a single row for each CDR3 protein, giving no DNA. This specimen shows 500,000 to 700,000 distinct CDR3 sequences; the ten leading clones hold approximately 3.6%. The CDR3 is 14 residues long. The germline V gene encodes CDR1 SGHNT and CDR2 YENEEA. Worth noting for this clonotype: Its antigen is unknown.

The V gene is TRBV11-3, the J gene TRBJ2-1; TCRdb reports TRBD2, a call that lacks DNA to check it against. The sequencing sample was made of blood T cells: a sorted CD56 or NKG2C T cell subset, CD4+ or CD8+ T cells, or bulk PBMC T cells (not recorded which). This sequence originates from a man between 18 and 29 years old in good health. The CDR3 sequence is CASSPAGGRYEQFF.